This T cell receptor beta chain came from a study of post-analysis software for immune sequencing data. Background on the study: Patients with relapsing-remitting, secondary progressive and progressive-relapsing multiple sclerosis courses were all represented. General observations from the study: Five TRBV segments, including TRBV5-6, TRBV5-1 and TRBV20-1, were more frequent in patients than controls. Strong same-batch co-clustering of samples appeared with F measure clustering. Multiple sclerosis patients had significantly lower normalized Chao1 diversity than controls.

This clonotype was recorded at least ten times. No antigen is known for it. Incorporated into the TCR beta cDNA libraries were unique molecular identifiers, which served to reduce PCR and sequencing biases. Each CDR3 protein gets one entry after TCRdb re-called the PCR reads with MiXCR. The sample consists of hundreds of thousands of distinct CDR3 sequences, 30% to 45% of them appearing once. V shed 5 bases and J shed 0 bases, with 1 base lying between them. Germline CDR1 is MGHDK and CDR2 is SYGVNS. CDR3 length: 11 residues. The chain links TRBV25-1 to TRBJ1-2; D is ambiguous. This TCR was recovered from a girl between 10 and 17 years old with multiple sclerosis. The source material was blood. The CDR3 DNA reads TGTGCCAGCAGTTCTAACTATGGCTACACCTTC. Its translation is CASSSNYGYTF.